A selection of T cell receptor beta chains follows, all from one sample in a study of blood T cell repertoires in COVID-19. The assay was immunoSEQ multiplex PCR, and TCRdb's table has in-frame clones only and misses some. The table has 65,000 or so clones, approximately 84% seen once. Sequencing was done on a sample of peripheral blood. The receptors derive from a man aged 55 to 70 with acute or convalescent COVID-19. Each CDR3 is given with its conserved first and last residue. D genes are given only for firm matches. Size is stated for part of the rows, as once, few or many counts, or as a class when the clone is expanded.

>.|.|TRBV7-9|TRBJ1-2
TGTGCCAGCAGCTTCATGACCGGCTCGGGGGGCTATGGCTACACCTTC
CASSFMTGSGGYGYTF
>few|.|TRBV11-2|TRBJ1-2
TGTGCCAGCAGCCTATCCGTGGGGAAACGGGGTGGAAGAGGCTATGGCTACACCTTC
CASSLSVGKRGGRGYGYTF
>.|TRBD1|TRBV6-5|TRBJ1-2
TGTGCCAGCAGTCTACAGGGGTGGCATGGCTACACCTTC
CASSLQGWHGYTF
>once|TRBD1|TRBV6-5|TRBJ2-5
TGTGCCAGCAGTTACTATTCTGGGACAGGGGAAGAGACCCAGTACTTC
CASSYYSGTGEETQYF
>.|TRBD1|TRBV7-9|TRBJ1-2
TGTGCCAGCAGCGCCTGGGACAGGGGCGGCGATGGCTACACCTTC
CASSAWDRGGDGYTF
>.|.|TRBV4-1|TRBJ1-5
TGCGCCAGCAGCCAAGGGGGACTCCCCAATCAGCCCCAGCATTTT
CASSQGGLPNQPQHF
>.|TRBD1|TRBV19|TRBJ1-2
TGTGCCAGTAGTATCAGCCCGGACAGGGGGCGATACACCTTC
CASSISPDRGRYTF
>.|.|TRBV11-2|TRBJ2-1
TGTGCCAGCAGCTTAGGCGCCAGGGTCAATGAGCAGTTCTTC
CASSLGARVNEQFF
>.|TRBD1|TRBV5-1|TRBJ2-7
TGCGCCAGCAGCTTATGGGGACAGGGGGCCTACGAGCAGTACTTC
CASSLWGQGAYEQYF
>.|TRBD1|TRBV19|TRBJ2-3
TGTGCCAGTAGTATGGGACAGGGGGCAGATACGCAGTATTTT
CASSMGQGADTQYF
>once|TRBD1|TRBV10-3|TRBJ2-3
TGTGCCATCCTCAGGGGGCTTGACACAGATACGCAGTATTTT
CAILRGLDTDTQYF
>.|TRBD2|TRBV28|TRBJ2-1
TGTGCCAGCAGTCCCTTATGGACTAGCTGGGGTCGGTTCTTC
CASSPLWTSWGRFF
>.|.|TRBV5-6|TRBJ1-1
TGTGCCAGCAGCTTGGTCGGAGTGAACACTGAAGCTTTCTTT
CASSLVGVNTEAFF
>.|.|TRBV11-2|TRBJ1-1
TGTGCCAGCAGCGGAATCAGTGACATGAACACTGAAGCTTTCTTT
CASSGISDMNTEAFF
>.|.|TRBV27|TRBJ2-1
TGTGCCAGCGCCGAGTCATTCCTCAGCAATTATCGGGATGAGCAGTTCTTC
CASAESFLSNYRDEQFF
>.|TRBD1|TRBV30|TRBJ2-7
TGTGCCTGGAGTCCAGGGGACAGGGCGCCTTACGAGCAGTACTTC
CAWSPGDRAPYEQYF
>.|.|TRBV7-9|TRBJ1-2
TGTGCCAGCAGCCATCCACGGAGGGAGGTGCAGCCCAACTATGGCTACACCTTC
CASSHPRREVQPNYGYTF
>once|TRBD1|TRBV28|TRBJ2-7
TGTGCCAGCGTAGTTCCGGGACAGCCCTACGAGCAGTACTTC
CASVVPGQPYEQYF
>.|.|TRBV6-6|TRBJ2-2
TGTGCCAGCCATTTTAGCAACGGGGAGCTGTTTTTT
CASHFSNGELFF
>.|.|TRBV6-1|TRBJ1-1
TGTGCCAGCAGTGAAGTTGAGGGAGGACCGACTGAAGCTTTCTTT
CASSEVEGGPTEAFF
>.|.|TRBV5-6|TRBJ2-5
TGTGCCAGCAGTCTTCTAGAGACCCAGTACTTC
CASSLLETQYF
>.|.|TRBV6-6|TRBJ1-5
TGTGCCAGCAGTTACTATGAGGGGGATCAGCCCCAGCATTTT
CASSYYEGDQPQHF
>.|TRBD1|TRBV6-5|TRBJ1-2
TGTGCCAGCAGGCGCGACAGGGGAGATGATGGCTACACCTTC
CASRRDRGDDGYTF
>.|TRBD1|TRBV19|TRBJ1-6
TGTGCCAGTAGTCCGGGACAGCCTAATTCACCCCTCCACTTT
CASSPGQPNSPLHF
>.|TRBD1|TRBV12-5|TRBJ2-3
TGTGCTAGTGGCCTGGGGGGACAGGGTCAAGATACGCAGTATTTT
CASGLGGQGQDTQYF
>few|.|TRBV6-2/TRBV6-3|TRBJ2-1
TGTGCCAGCAGTCTTAAACCCCTTGGAAGCGGCCTCATTTACAATGAGCAGTTCTTC
CASSLKPLGSGLIYNEQFF
>.|.|TRBV11-3|TRBJ1-6
TGTGCCAGCAGCAAGGAGGGGAATTCACCCCTCCACTTT
CASSKEGNSPLHF
>.|.|TRBV21-1|TRBJ2-4
TGTGCCAGCAGCAAAGATCGGGGGGGAGACTTC
CASSKDRGGDF
>.|TRBD1|TRBV10-3|TRBJ2-7
TGTGCCATCAGTGCCGACAGGGATCACGAGCAGTACTTC
CAISADRDHEQYF
>.|.|TRBV24-1|TRBJ1-2
TGTGCCACACAGGCTAACTATGGCTACACCTTC
CATQANYGYTF
>.|TRBD2|TRBV28|TRBJ2-1
TGTGCCATCGTCGGACTAGCGGAGGACAATGAGCAGTTCTTC
CAIVGLAEDNEQFF
>.|TRBD2|TRBV11-2|TRBJ2-3
TGTGCCAGCAGCCGACTAGCGGGGGTCACAGATACGCAGTATTTT
CASSRLAGVTDTQYF
>few|.|TRBV7-3|TRBJ2-2
TGTGCCAGCAGCTACGACAGGCTCCCCGGGGAGCTGTTTTTT
CASSYDRLPGELFF
>few|TRBD1|TRBV11-2|TRBJ2-2
TGTGCCAGCAGCCCTTACAGGGGGCTCGGCGGGGAGCTGTTTTTT
CASSPYRGLGGELFF
>.|.|TRBV15|TRBJ2-2
TGTGCCACCAGCCCACGGAACGGGGCCGGGGAGCTGTTTTTT
CATSPRNGAGELFF
>.|TRBD1|TRBV7-9|TRBJ1-1
TGTGCCAGCAGCCCCGGACAGGGCCTCCATCTGAACACTGAAGCTTTCTTT
CASSPGQGLHLNTEAFF
>.|TRBD1|TRBV18|TRBJ1-6
TGTGCCAGCTCACCGGACAGGGGGGGTCGATCACCCCTCCACTTT
CASSPDRGGRSPLHF
>.|TRBD1|TRBV6-1|TRBJ1-1
TGTGCCAGCAGTGAACGGGACAGAAACACTGAAGCTTTCTTT
CASSERDRNTEAFF
>.|.|TRBV19|TRBJ1-4
TGTGCCAGTAGTATTGCCGCGGGACGGATAAATGAAAAACTGTTTTTT
CASSIAAGRINEKLFF
>once|TRBD1|TRBV6-1|TRBJ2-2
TGTGCCAGCAGTGGTATTGGGACAGTATCGAACACCGGGGAGCTGTTTTTT
CASSGIGTVSNTGELFF
>.|.|TRBV4-1|TRBJ2-5
TGCGCCAGCAGCCAAGGAGATCAGGAGGTGAGGGAGACCCAGTACTTC
CASSQGDQEVRETQYF
>.|TRBD2|TRBV6-5|TRBJ2-7
TGTGCCAGCAGCCTTAGTAGCGGGCTTGGAGAGCAGTACTTC
CASSLSSGLGEQYF
>.|TRBD1|TRBV5-1|TRBJ2-1
TGCGCCAGCAGCTGGGGGGACAGGAATGGCAATGAGCAGTTCTTC
CASSWGDRNGNEQFF
>.|TRBD1|TRBV5-1|TRBJ1-4
TGCGCCAGCAGCTTGGGACAGGGGCGTGAAAAACTGTTTTTT
CASSLGQGREKLFF
>once|TRBD2|TRBV12-5|TRBJ2-1
TGTGCTAGTGGACCCGGGACTAGCGGGGGGGCCACGAACCCTGAGCAGTTCTTC
CASGPGTSGGATNPEQFF
>few|.|TRBV28|TRBJ1-2
TGTGCCAGCAGCCGCTTTTCGGGGGGCGGGACCGGCTACACCTTC
CASSRFSGGGTGYTF
>few|TRBD2|TRBV18|TRBJ2-3
TGTGCCAGCTCACCACGGCCGGGACTAGCGGCAGATACGCAGTATTTT
CASSPRPGLAADTQYF
>.|.|TRBV5-6|TRBJ2-2
TGTGCCAGCAGCTTAAGATTCTCGGCGGCGGCCGGGGAGCTGTTTTTT
CASSLRFSAAAGELFF
>.|TRBD1|TRBV11-2|TRBJ1-5
TGTGCCAGCAGCCAGGGACAGACCAATCAGCCCCAGCATTTT
CASSQGQTNQPQHF
>.|.|TRBV29-1|TRBJ2-7
TGCAGCGTTGAAGACGGAGACAGCTACGAGCAGTACTTC
CSVEDGDSYEQYF
>once|.|TRBV5-1|TRBJ2-3
TGCGCCAGCAGCGAGGGGGCAGATACGCAGTATTTT
CASSEGADTQYF
>.|.|TRBV29-1|TRBJ1-2
TGCAGCGTTTCCGTTCAGGAAAGATATGGCTACACCTTC
CSVSVQERYGYTF